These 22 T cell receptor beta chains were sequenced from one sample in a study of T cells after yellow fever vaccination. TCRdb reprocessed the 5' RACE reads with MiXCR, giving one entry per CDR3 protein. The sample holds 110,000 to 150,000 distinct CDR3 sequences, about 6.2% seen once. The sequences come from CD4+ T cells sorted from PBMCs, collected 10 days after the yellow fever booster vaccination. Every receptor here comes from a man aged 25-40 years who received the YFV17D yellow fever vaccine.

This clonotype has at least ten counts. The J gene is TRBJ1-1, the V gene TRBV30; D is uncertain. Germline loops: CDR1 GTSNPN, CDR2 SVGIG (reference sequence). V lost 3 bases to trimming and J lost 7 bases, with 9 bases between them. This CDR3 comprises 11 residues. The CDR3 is CAWREFSEAFF. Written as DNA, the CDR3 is TGTGCCTGGAGAGAATTTAGTGAAGCTTTCTTT. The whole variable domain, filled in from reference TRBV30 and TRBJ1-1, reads SQTIHQWPATLVQPVGSPLSLECTVEGTSNPNLYWYRQAAGRGLQLLFYSVGIGQISSEVPQNLSASRPQDRQFILSSKKLLLSDSGFYLCAWREFSEAFFGQGTRLTVV.

The DNA for the CDR3 is TGTGCCAGCAGCCTTAGACGCGCACTAGCGGGAGGGGAGGGGTCCTACGAGCAGTACTTC. It is translated as CASSLRRALAGGEGSYEQYF. This sequence joins TRBV11-1 and TRBJ2-7, with 13 bases fitting TRBD2. This CDR3 comprises 20 residues. The junction had 17 bases not matched to a gene; V was cut back by 5 bases and J by 1 base. Germline V CDR1 and CDR2: SGHAT, FQDESV (reference sequence). Together with reference TRBV11-1 and TRBJ2-7, the CDR3 gives the full variable domain: EAEVAQSPRYKITEKSQAVAFWCDPISGHATLYWYRQILGQGPELLVQFQDESVVDDSQLPKDRFSAERLKGVDSTLKIQPAELGDSAMYLCASSLRRALAGGEGSYEQYFGPGTRLTVT.

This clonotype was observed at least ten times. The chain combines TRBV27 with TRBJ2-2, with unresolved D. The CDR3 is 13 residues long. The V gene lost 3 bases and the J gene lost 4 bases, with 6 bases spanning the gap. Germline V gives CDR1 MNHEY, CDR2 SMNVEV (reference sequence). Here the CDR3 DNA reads TGTGCCAGCAGTTTCCTGAGCACCGGGGAGCTGTTTTTT. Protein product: CASSFLSTGELFF.

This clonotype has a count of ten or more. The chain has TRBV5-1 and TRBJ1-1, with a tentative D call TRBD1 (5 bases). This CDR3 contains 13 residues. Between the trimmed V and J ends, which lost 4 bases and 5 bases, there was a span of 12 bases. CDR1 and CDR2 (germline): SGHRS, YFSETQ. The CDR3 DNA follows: TGCGCCAGCAGCCTTCCACAGGTGACTGAAGCTTTCTTT. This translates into CASSLPQVTEAFF.

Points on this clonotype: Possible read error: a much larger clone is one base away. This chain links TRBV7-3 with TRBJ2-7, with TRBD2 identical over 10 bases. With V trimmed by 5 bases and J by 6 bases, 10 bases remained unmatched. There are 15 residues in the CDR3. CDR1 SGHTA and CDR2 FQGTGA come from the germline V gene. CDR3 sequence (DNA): TGTGCCAGCAGCCCGATTCCGGGACTAGCGACCGAGCAGTACTTC. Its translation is CASSPIPGLATEQYF.

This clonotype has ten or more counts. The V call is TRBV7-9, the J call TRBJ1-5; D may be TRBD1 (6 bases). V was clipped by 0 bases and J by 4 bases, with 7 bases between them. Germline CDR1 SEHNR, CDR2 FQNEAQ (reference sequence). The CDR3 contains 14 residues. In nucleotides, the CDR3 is TGTGCCAGCAGCTTAGCTACAGGGAATCAGCCCCAGCATTTT. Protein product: CASSLATGNQPQHF.

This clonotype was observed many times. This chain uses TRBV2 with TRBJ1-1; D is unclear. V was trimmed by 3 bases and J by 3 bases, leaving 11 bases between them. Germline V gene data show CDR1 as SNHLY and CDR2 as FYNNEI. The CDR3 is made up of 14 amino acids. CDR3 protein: CASSERRVDTEAFF. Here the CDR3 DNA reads TGTGCCAGCAGTGAGCGAAGGGTGGACACTGAAGCTTTCTTT.

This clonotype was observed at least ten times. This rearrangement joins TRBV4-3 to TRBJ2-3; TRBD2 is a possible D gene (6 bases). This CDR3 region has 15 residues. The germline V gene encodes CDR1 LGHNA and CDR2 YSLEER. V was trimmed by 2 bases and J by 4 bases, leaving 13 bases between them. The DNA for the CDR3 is TGCGCCAGCAGCCAACGACTCCCGGGGGCAGATACGCAGTATTTT. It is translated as CASSQRLPGADTQYF.

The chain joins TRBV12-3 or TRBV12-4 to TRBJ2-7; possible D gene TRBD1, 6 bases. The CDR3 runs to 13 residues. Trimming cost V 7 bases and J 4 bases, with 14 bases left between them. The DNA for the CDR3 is TGTGCCAGCAACCGGGACACGCAGTACGAGCAGTACTTC. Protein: CASNRDTQYEQYF.

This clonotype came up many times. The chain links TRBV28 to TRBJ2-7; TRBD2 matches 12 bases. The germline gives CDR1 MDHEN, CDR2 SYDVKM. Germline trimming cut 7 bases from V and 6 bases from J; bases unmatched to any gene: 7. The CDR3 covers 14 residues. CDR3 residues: CASTLAGGPFEQYF. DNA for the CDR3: TGTGCCAGCACCCTAGCGGGAGGGCCCTTCGAGCAGTACTTC.

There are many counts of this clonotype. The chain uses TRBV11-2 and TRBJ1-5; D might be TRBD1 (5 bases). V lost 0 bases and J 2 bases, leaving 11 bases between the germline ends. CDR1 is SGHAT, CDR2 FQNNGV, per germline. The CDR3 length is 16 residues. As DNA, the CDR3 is TGTGCCAGCAGCTTAGATGGCAGGGTTCGCAATCAGCCCCAGCATTTT. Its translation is CASSLDGRVRNQPQHF. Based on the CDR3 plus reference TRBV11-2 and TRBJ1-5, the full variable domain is EAGVAQSPRYKIIEKRQSVAFWCNPISGHATLYWYQQILGQGPKLLIQFQNNGVVDDSQLPKDRFSAERLKGVDSTLKIQPAKLEDSAVYLCASSLDGRVRNQPQHFGDGTRLSIL.

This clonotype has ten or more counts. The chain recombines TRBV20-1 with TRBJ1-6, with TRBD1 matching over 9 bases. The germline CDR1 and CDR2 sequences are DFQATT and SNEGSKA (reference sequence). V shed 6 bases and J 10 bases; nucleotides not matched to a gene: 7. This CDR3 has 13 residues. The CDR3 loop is CSAKRTGESPLHF. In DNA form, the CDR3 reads TGCAGTGCAAAAAGGACAGGGGAATCACCCCTCCACTTT.

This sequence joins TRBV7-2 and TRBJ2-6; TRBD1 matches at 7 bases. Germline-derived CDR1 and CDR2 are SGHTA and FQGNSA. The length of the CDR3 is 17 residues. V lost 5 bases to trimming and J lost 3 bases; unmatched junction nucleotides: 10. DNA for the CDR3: TGTGCCAGCAGCCGATCACAGGGGTCGGGTGGGGCCAACGTCCTGACTTTC. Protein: CASSRSQGSGGANVLTF.

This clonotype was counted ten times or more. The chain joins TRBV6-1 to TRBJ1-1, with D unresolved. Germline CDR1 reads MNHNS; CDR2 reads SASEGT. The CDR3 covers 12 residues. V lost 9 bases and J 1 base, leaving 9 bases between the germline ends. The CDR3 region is CASRWPNTEAFF. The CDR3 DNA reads TGTGCCAGTCGGTGGCCGAACACTGAAGCTTTCTTT.

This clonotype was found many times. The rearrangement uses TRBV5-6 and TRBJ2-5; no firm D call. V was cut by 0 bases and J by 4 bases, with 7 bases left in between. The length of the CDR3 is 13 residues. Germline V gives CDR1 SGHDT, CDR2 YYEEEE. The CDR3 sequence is CASSLDIRETQYF. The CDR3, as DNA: TGTGCCAGCAGCTTGGATATCAGAGAGACCCAGTACTTC.

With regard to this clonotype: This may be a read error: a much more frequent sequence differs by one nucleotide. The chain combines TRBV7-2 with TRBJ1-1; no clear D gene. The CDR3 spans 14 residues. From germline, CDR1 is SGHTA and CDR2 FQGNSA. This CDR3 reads CASNLLGVNTEAFF. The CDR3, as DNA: TGTGCCAGCAACTTATTAGGAGTGAACACTGAAGCTTTCTTT.

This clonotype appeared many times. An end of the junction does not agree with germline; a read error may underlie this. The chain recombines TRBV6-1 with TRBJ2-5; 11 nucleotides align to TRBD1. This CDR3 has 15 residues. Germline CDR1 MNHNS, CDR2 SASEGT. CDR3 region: CASREGQGARETQYF. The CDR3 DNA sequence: TGTGCCAGCAGAGAAGGACAGGGGGCAAGGGAGACCCAGTACTTC.

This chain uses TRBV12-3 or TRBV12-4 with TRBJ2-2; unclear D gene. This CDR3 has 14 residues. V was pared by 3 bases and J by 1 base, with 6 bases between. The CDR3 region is CASSFLGNTGELFF. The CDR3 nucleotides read TGTGCCAGCAGTTTTTTGGGGAACACCGGGGAGCTGTTTTTT.

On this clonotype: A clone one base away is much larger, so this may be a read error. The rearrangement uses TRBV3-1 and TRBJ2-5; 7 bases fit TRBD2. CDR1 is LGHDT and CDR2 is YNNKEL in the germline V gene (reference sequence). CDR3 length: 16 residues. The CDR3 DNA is TGTGCCATCAGCCAATCCGCTAGCGGAGCCCCGGAGACCCAGTACTTC. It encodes CAISQSASGAPETQYF.

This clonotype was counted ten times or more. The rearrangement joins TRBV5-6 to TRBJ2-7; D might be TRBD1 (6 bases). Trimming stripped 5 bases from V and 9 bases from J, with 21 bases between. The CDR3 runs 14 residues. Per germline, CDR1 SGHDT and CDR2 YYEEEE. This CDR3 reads CASRLRSFGGGQYF. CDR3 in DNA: TGTGCCAGCAGACTCCGGAGCTTTGGGGGCGGGCAGTACTTC.

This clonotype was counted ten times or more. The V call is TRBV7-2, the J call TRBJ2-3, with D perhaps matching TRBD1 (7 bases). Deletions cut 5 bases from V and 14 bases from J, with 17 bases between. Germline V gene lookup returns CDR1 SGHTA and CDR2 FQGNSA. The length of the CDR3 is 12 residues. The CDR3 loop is CASSPYGGQPYF. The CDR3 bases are TGTGCCAGCAGCCCGTACGGGGGACAGCCGTATTTT.

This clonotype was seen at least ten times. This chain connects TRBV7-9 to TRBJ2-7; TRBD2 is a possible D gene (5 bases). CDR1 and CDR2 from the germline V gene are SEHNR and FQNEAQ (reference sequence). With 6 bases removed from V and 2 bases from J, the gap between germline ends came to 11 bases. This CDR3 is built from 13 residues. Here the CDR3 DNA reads TGTGCCAGCAGGCCCGCGGGTACCTACGAGCAGTACTTC. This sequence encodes CASRPAGTYEQYF.